The present T cell receptor beta chain was sequenced within a study of identical twins. Study observations and caveats: Twins' excess sharing was less marked for out-of-frame beta sequences. One should note that invariant MAIT and iNKT cells could partly confound zero-insertion analyses. Abundant beta clonotypes from cord blood bore fewer insertions; memory repertoires lacked this pattern.

V shed 1 base and J shed 6 bases, with 7 bases lying between them. The CDR3 covers 13 residues. The germline gives CDR1 SGHTA, CDR2 FQGNSA. Unique molecular identifiers were present on cDNA, and template switching added a universal primer site. MiXCR was run by TCRdb on the 5' RACE reads, yielding one entry per CDR3 protein. The sample yields 1,800,000 or so distinct CDR3 sequences, around 29% seen once. Details on this clonotype: The target antigen is unknown.

The rearrangement joins TRBV7-2 to TRBJ2-1; D is uncertain. The sequence derives from a newborn girl in good health. The sample comprised cord blood. The CDR3 spells CASSLVRANEQFF. CDR3 sequence (DNA): TGTGCCAGCAGCTTAGTTCGGGCCAATGAGCAGTTCTTC.